These T cell receptor beta chains were read from a single sample in a study of blood T cell repertoires in COVID-19. Only in-frame clones appear in the TCRdb table, and some are missing; sequencing was by immunoSEQ multiplex PCR. Of about 480,000 clones listed, 70% to 90% are singletons. The source material was PBMCs or T cells enriched from blood (not recorded which). Every receptor here comes from a woman aged 40 to 55 who had recovered from COVID-19. CDR3s include the opening cysteine and the closing phenylalanine or tryptophan. A D gene is named only where the DNA matches it firmly. The size of a clone is reported for some rows only, either as once, few or many, or as a class for expanded clones.

d_gene | abundance | j_gene | v_gene | CDR3nt | CDR3aa
NA | NA | TRBJ1-2 | TRBV24-1 | TGTGCCACCCCAAAAGACAGGCAGGGTAACTATGGCTACACCTTC | CATPKDRQGNYGYTF
TRBD1 | NA | TRBJ1-4 | TRBV19 | TGTGCCAGTAGTCAAGGACAGGGGTCAGCAAAACTGTTTTTT | CASSQGQGSAKLFF
NA | NA | TRBJ2-1 | TRBV19 | TGTGCCAGTAGTATCACAGGGTCCTCCTACAATGAGCAGTTCTTC | CASSITGSSYNEQFF
NA | NA | TRBJ2-6 | TRBV5-1 | TGCGCCAGCAGCTTGACAGGGGCCAACGTCCTGACTTTC | CASSLTGANVLTF
NA | NA | TRBJ1-1 | TRBV7-9 | TGTGCCAGCAGCGATTCGACAGGGAACACTGAAGCTTTCTTT | CASSDSTGNTEAFF
NA | NA | TRBJ1-5 | TRBV4-1 | TGCGCCAGCAGCCAGGCCCCCCCTGCTCAGCCCCAGCATTTT | CASSQAPPAQPQHF
TRBD1 | few | TRBJ1-5 | TRBV5-6 | TGTGCCAGCAGCTTCCTGGGGACAGGTCCCAAGCCCCAGCATTTT | CASSFLGTGPKPQHF
TRBD2 | once | TRBJ2-1 | TRBV12-5 | TGTGCTAGTGGTCCACTTCAGGGACTAGCGGAAAACAATGAGCAGTTCTTC | CASGPLQGLAENNEQFF
NA | once | TRBJ1-5 | TRBV19 | TGTGCCAGTAGTACCCCCACCGGGACATTAAGCAATCAGCCCCAGCATTTT | CASSTPTGTLSNQPQHF
TRBD1 | NA | TRBJ2-4 | TRBV30 | TGTGCCTGGAGTGTGGGACAGGGGAAGTACTTC | CAWSVGQGKYF
TRBD2 | NA | TRBJ2-1 | TRBV4-3 | TGCGCCAGCAGCCAAGACGGGTCCAGCGGGAGGGCCAGTGGTGAGCAGTTCTTC | CASSQDGSSGRASGEQFF
NA | few | TRBJ2-2 | TRBV4-3 | TGCGCCAGCAGCTCCCTTCCGAGCGGTGAAGAAACCGGGGAGCTGTTTTTT | CASSSLPSGEETGELFF
NA | NA | TRBJ1-4 | TRBV4-3 | TGCGCCAGCAGCCAAGAAAGAGTCCGTGGAAACGGGGAAAAACTGTTTTTT | CASSQERVRGNGEKLFF
NA | NA | TRBJ2-7 | TRBV11-2 | TGTGCCAGCAGCCCTAGCCCCCCCGGGACAATTTCCTACGAGCAGTACTTC | CASSPSPPGTISYEQYF
NA | NA | TRBJ2-5 | TRBV7-2 | TGTGCCAGCAGCTTCTATCAGGGGGGCCAAGAGACCCAGTACTTC | CASSFYQGGQETQYF
NA | NA | TRBJ1-1 | TRBV27 | TGTGCCAGCAGTTTATCTTTCTCGGGGGGGACTGAAGCTTTCTTT | CASSLSFSGGTEAFF
NA | NA | TRBJ2-7 | TRBV11-3 | TGTGCCAGCAGCTTTTCACCAGGGTACGAGCAGTACTTC | CASSFSPGYEQYF
NA | NA | TRBJ1-1 | TRBV28 | TGTGCCAGCAGTCCCCCGGACAGCATGAACACTGAAGCTTTCTTT | CASSPPDSMNTEAFF
NA | NA | TRBJ1-2 | TRBV6-5 | TGTGCCAGCAGGCCCCCCCAGGGATCCTATGGCTACACCTTC | CASRPPQGSYGYTF
TRBD1 | few | TRBJ1-6 | TRBV6-1 | TGTGCCAGCAGTGAATCGGGCCAAAACAGGGGCGCCTATAATTCACCCCTCCACTTT | CASSESGQNRGAYNSPLHF
NA | NA | TRBJ1-5 | TRBV7-9 | TGTGCCAGCAGCTATGAAACAGGGTTGAATCAGCCCCAGCATTTT | CASSYETGLNQPQHF
TRBD1 | NA | TRBJ2-1 | TRBV19 | TGTGCCAGTAGTAAGTTCGGACAGGGAAGTTACAATGAGCAGTTCTTC | CASSKFGQGSYNEQFF
TRBD1 | NA | TRBJ2-5 | TRBV5-1 | TGCGCCAGCAGCTTAGGCCAGGGGGCACGAGAGACCCAGTACTTC | CASSLGQGARETQYF
TRBD1 | NA | TRBJ1-5 | TRBV18 | TGTGCCAGCTCATCCACAGGGGCCAATCAGCCCCAGCATTTT | CASSSTGANQPQHF
TRBD2 | NA | TRBJ2-7 | TRBV10-2 | TGCGCCAGCAGATCCGGGACTAGCGACGCCTACGAGCAGTACTTC | CASRSGTSDAYEQYF
NA | NA | TRBJ1-2 | TRBV27 | TGTGCCAGCAGTTGGCAGGGGTCGGGCTATGGCTACACCTTC | CASSWQGSGYGYTF
NA | few | TRBJ2-7 | TRBV10-3 | TGTGCCATCAGATTCAGGGAGGAGGGTAGGCTCGAGCAGTACTTC | CAIRFREEGRLEQYF